These 18 T cell receptor beta chains originate from one sample sequenced in a study of blood T cells in healthy people across ages. Together with a sample-barcoded 5' primer, a J-beta primer mix was included in a second PCR lasting about 7 to 12 cycles. From the 5' RACE reads, TCRdb called clonotypes with MiXCR, one entry per CDR3 protein. The repertoire includes hundreds of thousands of distinct CDR3 sequences, around three fifths of them detected once, and approximately 24% sits in the top ten. The sample consisted of blood. Every receptor here comes from a man aged 35 to 55 in good health.

For the CDR3, the DNA is TGTGCCAGCAGTTATGAGGGCACAGATACGCAGTATTTT. It encodes CASSYEGTDTQYF. This chain links TRBV12-3 or TRBV12-4 with TRBJ2-3, with D unresolved. This CDR3 is built from 13 residues. V was trimmed by 4 bases and J by 1 base, leaving 6 bases between them.

Points on this clonotype: The junction departs from germline at one end; a sequencing error may be responsible. The chain combines TRBV6-6 with TRBJ2-5, with D unclear. Germline assignment: CDR1 MNHNY and CDR2 SVGAGI (reference sequence). The CDR3 is 14 residues long. In nucleotides, the CDR3 is TGTGCCAGCATTTACGCGATTAGCCAGGCTGAGCAGTACTTC. Its translation: CASIYAISQAEQYF.

This clonotype appeared once. The rearrangement uses TRBV7-9 and TRBJ1-5, with D unresolved. Trimming pared 4 bases from V and 7 bases from J, leaving 14 bases between. The CDR3 spans 14 residues. In germline, CDR1 is SEHNR, CDR2 FQNEAQ (reference sequence). CDR3 sequence: CASSSGPGKQPQHF. The CDR3 nucleotides are TGTGCCAGCAGCTCTGGGCCGGGGAAACAGCCCCAGCATTTT. Full variable domain (rest looked up from reference TRBV7-9 and TRBJ1-5): DTGVSQNPRHKITKRGQNVTFRCDPISEHNRLYWYRQTLGQGPEFLTYFQNEAQLEKSRLLSDRFSAERPKGSFSTLEIQRTEQGDSAMYLCASSSGPGKQPQHFGDGTRLSIL.

The rearrangement uses TRBV6-5 and TRBJ1-4; 7 positions match TRBD1. V gave up 5 bases and J gave up 11 bases; unmatched junction bases: 5. Germline CDR1 MNHEY, CDR2 SVGAGI. The CDR3 extends over 12 amino acids. The CDR3 sequence: CASSAQQGKLFF. The CDR3 nucleotides read TGTGCCAGCAGTGCCCAACAGGGGAAACTGTTTTTT.

The chain recombines TRBV10-3 with TRBJ2-6; D is unresolved. Germline CDR1 ENHRY, CDR2 SYGVKD. Trimming pared 9 bases from V and 5 bases from J, leaving 14 bases between. This CDR3 region has 14 residues. CDR3 sequence (DNA): TGTGCCATACTCTCGAGTCCTCGGGCCAACGTCCTGACTTTC. This translates into CAILSSPRANVLTF.

A remark on this clonotype: One junction end does not reproduce the germline sequence, and a read error may be involved. The chain combines TRBV5-1 with TRBJ2-7, with TRBD2 matching 8 bases. CDR1 is SGHRS and CDR2 is YFSETQ in the germline V gene. There are 14 residues in the CDR3. CDR3: CASNLNAGGLEQYF. CDR3 coding DNA: TGCGCCAGCAACTTGAACGCGGGGGGCTTGGAGCAGTACTTC.

V usage is TRBV7-2 and J usage is TRBJ1-2, with D maybe TRBD1 (5 bases). Trimming cost V 5 bases and J 2 bases, with 15 bases left between them. The CDR3 contains 15 residues. Germline lookup yields CDR1 SGHTA and CDR2 FQGNSA. CDR3 nucleotides: TGTGCCAGCAGCGCCCGGGACGGACTAAACTATGGCTACACCTTC. It encodes CASSARDGLNYGYTF.

The chain joins TRBV6-1 to TRBJ2-3; tentatively, D is TRBD2 (6 bases). This CDR3 has 14 amino acids. Looked up from germline, CDR1 is MNHNS and CDR2 is SASEGT. With 6 bases removed from V and 2 bases from J, the gap between germline ends came to 12 bases. Here the CDR3 DNA reads TGTGCCAGCAGGACTGGGGGGAACACAGATACGCAGTATTTT. This codes for CASRTGGNTDTQYF.

This clonotype was seen once. This chain connects TRBV7-6 to TRBJ2-4; the match to TRBD2 covers 13 bases. The end of the DNA fits TRBJ2-5 better, so the J call may be wrong. The CDR3 length is 16 residues. Germline-derived CDR1 and CDR2 are SGHVS and FNYEAQ. CDR3 amino acids: CASSFRLAGGSETQYF. For the CDR3, the DNA is TGTGCCAGCAGCTTCCGACTAGCGGGGGGCAGCGAGACCCAGTACTTC.

The rearrangement joins TRBV27 to TRBJ2-2, with D perhaps TRBD1 or TRBD2 (5 bases each). Germline-derived CDR1 and CDR2 are MNHEY and SMNVEV (reference sequence). Trimming removed 2 bases from V and 0 bases from J, with 13 bases in between. The length of the CDR3 is 17 residues. CDR3 amino acids: CASSLGNEGSNTGELFF. CDR3 DNA: TGTGCCAGCAGTTTAGGGAACGAGGGGTCGAACACCGGGGAGCTGTTTTTT.

The chain links TRBV5-1 to TRBJ2-3, with D perhaps matching TRBD1 (5 bases). The CDR3 runs 16 residues. Germline V gene data show CDR1 as SGHRS and CDR2 as YFSETQ. The V end was cut by 4 bases, the J end by 0 bases, with 15 bases between. CDR3 loop: CASSTGYRTSTDTQYF. The DNA for the CDR3 is TGCGCCAGCAGCACCGGGTACAGGACCAGCACAGATACGCAGTATTTT.

The table lists this clonotype with a few counts. The J gene is TRBJ1-2, the V gene TRBV9; maybe TRBD1 (5 bases). The CDR3 has 12 residues. Germline V gene lookup returns CDR1 SGDLS and CDR2 YYNGEE. Trimming took 3 bases from V and 5 from J, leaving 8 bases between them. The CDR3 DNA is TGTGCCAGCAGCGCGGGGGTATATGGCTACACCTTC. The encoded protein is CASSAGVYGYTF.

The chain combines TRBV10-3 with TRBJ2-1; D ambiguous. Germline V gene data show CDR1 as ENHRY and CDR2 as SYGVKD. Trimming pared 8 bases from V and 3 bases from J, leaving 8 bases between. The CDR3 loop spans 12 amino acids. The CDR3 coding sequence is TGTGCCATCGATCGGAGCTACAATGAGCAGTTCTTC. Its protein product is CAIDRSYNEQFF.

This clonotype was seen repeatedly, ten times or more. The chain joins TRBV7-6 to TRBJ2-3; 8 bases are a match to TRBD1. Per germline, CDR1 SGHVS and CDR2 FNYEAQ. V lost 8 bases and J lost 0; bases outside the gene matches: 4. This CDR3 is built from 14 residues. The CDR3, as DNA: TGTGCCAGCCGACAGGGGCCGAGCACAGATACGCAGTATTTT. It encodes CASRQGPSTDTQYF.

This clonotype was detected a few times. The CDR3 DNA reads TGTGCCAGCAGCCAAGGTAGCGGGGGAACTGAAGCTTTCTTT. Translation: CASSQGSGGTEAFF. The chain joins TRBV4-2 to TRBJ1-1, with a tentative D call TRBD1 (5 bases). Between the trimmed V and J ends, which lost 1 base and 5 bases, there was a span of 11 bases. From germline, CDR1 is LGHNA and CDR2 YNFKEQ. This CDR3 comprises 14 residues.

The chain links TRBV15 to TRBJ2-6; maybe TRBD2 (5 bases). The CDR3 is 15 residues long. The V gene lost 0 bases and the J gene lost 6 bases, with 9 bases spanning the gap. Germline CDR1 is LNHNV and CDR2 is YYDKDF (reference sequence). CDR3 DNA sequence: TGTGCCACCAGCAGAGACCCCGGGGAGGCCAACGTCCTGACTTTC. This gives the protein CATSRDPGEANVLTF.

The chain combines TRBV20-1 with TRBJ2-1; D remains unclear. Germline values: CDR1 DFQATT, CDR2 SNEGSKA (reference sequence). The CDR3 spans 16 residues. Trimming took off 0 bases at V and 0 bases at J, with 12 bases between the two ends. The CDR3 region is CSAREGLGFSYNEQFF. For the CDR3, the DNA is TGCAGTGCTAGAGAAGGTCTCGGATTCTCCTACAATGAGCAGTTCTTC.

The CDR3 sequence: CSARDPGGYNEQYF. CDR3 in DNA: TGCAGTGCTAGAGATCCGGGAGGCTACAATGAGCAGTACTTC. The genes are TRBV20-1 and TRBJ2-7, with 7 bases lining up with TRBD2. Germline V gene data show CDR1 as DFQATT and CDR2 as SNEGSKA (reference sequence). Germline trimming cut 0 bases from V and 7 bases from J; bases unmatched to any gene: 9. The CDR3 length is 14 residues.